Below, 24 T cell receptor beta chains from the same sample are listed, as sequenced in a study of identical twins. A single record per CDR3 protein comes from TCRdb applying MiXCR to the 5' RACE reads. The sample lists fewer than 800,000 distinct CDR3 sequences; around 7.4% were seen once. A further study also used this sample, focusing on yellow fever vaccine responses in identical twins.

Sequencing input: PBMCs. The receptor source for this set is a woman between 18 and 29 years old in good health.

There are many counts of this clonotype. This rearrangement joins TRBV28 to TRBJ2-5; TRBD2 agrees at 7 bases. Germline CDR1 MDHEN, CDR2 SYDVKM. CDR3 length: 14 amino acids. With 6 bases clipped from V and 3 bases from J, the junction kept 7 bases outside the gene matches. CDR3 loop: CASSYLRGEETQYF. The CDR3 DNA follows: TGTGCCAGCAGCTATCTCCGGGGGGAAGAGACCCAGTACTTC. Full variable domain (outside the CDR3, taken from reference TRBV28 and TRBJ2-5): DVKVTQSSRYLVKRTGEKVFLECVQDMDHENMFWYRQDPGLGLRLIYFSYDVKMKEKGDIPEGYSVSREKKERFSLILESASTNQTSMYLCASSYLRGEETQYFGPGTRLLVL.

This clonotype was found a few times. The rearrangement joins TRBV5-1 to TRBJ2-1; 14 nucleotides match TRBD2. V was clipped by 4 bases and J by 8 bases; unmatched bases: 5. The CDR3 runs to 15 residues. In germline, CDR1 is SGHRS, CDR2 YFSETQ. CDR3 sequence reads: CASSPGTSGSHEQFF. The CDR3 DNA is TGCGCCAGCAGCCCCGGGACTAGCGGGAGTCATGAGCAGTTCTTC.

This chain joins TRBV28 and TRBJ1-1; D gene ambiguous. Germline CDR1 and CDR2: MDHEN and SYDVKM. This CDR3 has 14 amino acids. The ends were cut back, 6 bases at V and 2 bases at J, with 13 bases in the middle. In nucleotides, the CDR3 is TGTGCCAGCAGGATCCAACAGTTAAACACTGAAGCTTTCTTT. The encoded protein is CASRIQQLNTEAFF.

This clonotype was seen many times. The CDR3 loop is CASSYGGGNYGYTF. As DNA, the CDR3 is TGTGCCAGCAGTTACGGCGGGGGCAACTATGGCTACACCTTC. The chain recombines TRBV12-3 or TRBV12-4 with TRBJ1-2; D might be TRBD1 (6 bases). Trimming removed 4 bases at V and 2 bases at J, with 11 bases between. This CDR3 has 14 residues.

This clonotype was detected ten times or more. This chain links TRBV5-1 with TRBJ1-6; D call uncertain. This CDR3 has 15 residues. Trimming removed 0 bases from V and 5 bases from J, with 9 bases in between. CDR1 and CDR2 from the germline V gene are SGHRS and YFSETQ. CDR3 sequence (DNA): TGCGCCAGCAGCTTGGTTACAACTGATAATTCACCCCTCCACTTT. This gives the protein CASSLVTTDNSPLHF.

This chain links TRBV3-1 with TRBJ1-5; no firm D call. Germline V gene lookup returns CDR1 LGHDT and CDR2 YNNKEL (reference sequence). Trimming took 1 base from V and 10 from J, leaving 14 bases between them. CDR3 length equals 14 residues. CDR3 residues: CASSQVGLGSPQHF. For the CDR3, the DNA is TGTGCCAGCAGCCAAGTAGGTTTGGGATCCCCCCAGCATTTT. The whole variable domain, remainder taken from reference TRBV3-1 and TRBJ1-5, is DTAVSQTPKYLVTQMGNDKSIKCEQNLGHDTMYWYKQDSKKFLKIMFSYNNKELIINETVPNRFSPKSPDKAHLNLHINSLELGDSAVYFCASSQVGLGSPQHFGDGTRLSIL.

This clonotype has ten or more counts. The CDR3 DNA follows: TGTGCCAGCAGCCAAGGCCCCGACAGGGCCTACGAGCAGTACTTC. Translating it yields CASSQGPDRAYEQYF. The chain has TRBV3-1 and TRBJ2-7; TRBD1 matches at 7 bases. The CDR3 consists of 15 residues. V shed 1 base and J 2 bases; nucleotides not matched to a gene: 5. Germline V CDR1 and CDR2: LGHDT, YNNKEL (reference sequence).

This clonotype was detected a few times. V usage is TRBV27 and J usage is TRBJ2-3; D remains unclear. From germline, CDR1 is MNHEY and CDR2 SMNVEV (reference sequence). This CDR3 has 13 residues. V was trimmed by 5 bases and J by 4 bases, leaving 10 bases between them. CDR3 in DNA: TGTGCCAGCAGTAAGGGAAGGGCAGATACGCAGTATTTT. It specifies CASSKGRADTQYF.

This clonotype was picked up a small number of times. The DNA for the CDR3 is TGTGCCAGCAGTGAAACAGGGGGCCGGAATCAGCCCCAGCATTTT. This gives the protein CASSETGGRNQPQHF. The chain has TRBV6-1 and TRBJ1-5; 9 bases line up with TRBD1. The CDR3 is 15 amino acids. With V trimmed by 2 bases and J by 4 bases, 3 bases remained unmatched. Germline CDR1 and CDR2: MNHNS and SASEGT.

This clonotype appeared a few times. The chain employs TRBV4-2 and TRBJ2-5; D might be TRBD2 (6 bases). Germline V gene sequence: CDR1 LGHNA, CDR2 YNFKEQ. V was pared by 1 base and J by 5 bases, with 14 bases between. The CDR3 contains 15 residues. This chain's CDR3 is CASSQGGGKVETQYF. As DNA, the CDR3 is TGTGCCAGCAGCCAAGGCGGCGGGAAGGTTGAGACCCAGTACTTC.

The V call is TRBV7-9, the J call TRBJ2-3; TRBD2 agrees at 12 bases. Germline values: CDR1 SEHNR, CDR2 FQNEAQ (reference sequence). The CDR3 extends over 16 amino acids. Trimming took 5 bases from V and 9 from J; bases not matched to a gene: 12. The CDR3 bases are TGTGCCAGCAGCCACCTAGCGGGGGGGCCATTCGGGACGCAGTATTTT. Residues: CASSHLAGGPFGTQYF.

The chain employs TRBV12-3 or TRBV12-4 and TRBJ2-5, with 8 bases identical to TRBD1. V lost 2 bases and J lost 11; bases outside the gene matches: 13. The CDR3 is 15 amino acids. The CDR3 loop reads CASSLQGALVRSQYF. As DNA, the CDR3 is TGTGCCAGCAGTTTACAGGGGGCGCTTGTACGATCGCAGTACTTC.

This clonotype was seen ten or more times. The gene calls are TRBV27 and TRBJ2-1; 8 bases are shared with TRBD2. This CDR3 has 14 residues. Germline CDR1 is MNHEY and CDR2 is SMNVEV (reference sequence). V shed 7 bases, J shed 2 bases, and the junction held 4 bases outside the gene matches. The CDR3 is CASTRGGPYNEQFF. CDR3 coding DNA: TGTGCCAGCACCCGGGGGGGACCCTACAATGAGCAGTTCTTC.

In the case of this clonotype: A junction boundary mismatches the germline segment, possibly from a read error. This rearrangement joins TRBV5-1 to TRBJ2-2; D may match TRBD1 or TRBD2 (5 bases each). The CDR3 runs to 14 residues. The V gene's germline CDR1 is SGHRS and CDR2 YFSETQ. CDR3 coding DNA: TGCGCCAGCAACTTGAGGGGGAACACCGGGGAGCTGTTTTTT. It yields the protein CASNLRGNTGELFF.

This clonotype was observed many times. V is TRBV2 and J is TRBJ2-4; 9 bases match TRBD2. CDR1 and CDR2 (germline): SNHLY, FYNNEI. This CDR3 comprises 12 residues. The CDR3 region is CAKGLAKNIQYF. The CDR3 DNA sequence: TGTGCTAAGGGACTAGCTAAAAACATTCAGTACTTC.

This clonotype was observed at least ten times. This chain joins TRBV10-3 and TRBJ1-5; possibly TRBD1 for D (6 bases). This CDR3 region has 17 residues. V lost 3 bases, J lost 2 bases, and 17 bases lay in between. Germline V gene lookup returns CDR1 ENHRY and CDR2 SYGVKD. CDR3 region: CAISERGAARGNQPQHF. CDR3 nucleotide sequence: TGTGCCATCAGTGAAAGGGGGGCAGCCAGGGGCAATCAGCCCCAGCATTTT.

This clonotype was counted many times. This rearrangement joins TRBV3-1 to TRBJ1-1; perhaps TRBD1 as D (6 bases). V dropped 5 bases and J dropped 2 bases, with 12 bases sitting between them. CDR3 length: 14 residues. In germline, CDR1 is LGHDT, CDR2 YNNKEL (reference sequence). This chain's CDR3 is CASSSQGLNTEAFF. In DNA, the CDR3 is TGTGCCAGCAGCTCACAGGGCCTTAACACTGAAGCTTTCTTT.

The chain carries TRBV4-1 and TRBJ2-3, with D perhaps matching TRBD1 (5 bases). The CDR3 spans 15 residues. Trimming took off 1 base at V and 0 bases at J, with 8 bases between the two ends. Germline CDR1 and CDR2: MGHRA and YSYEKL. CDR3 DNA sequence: TGCGCCAGCAGCCAAGGACAGTATAGCACAGATACGCAGTATTTT. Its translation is CASSQGQYSTDTQYF.

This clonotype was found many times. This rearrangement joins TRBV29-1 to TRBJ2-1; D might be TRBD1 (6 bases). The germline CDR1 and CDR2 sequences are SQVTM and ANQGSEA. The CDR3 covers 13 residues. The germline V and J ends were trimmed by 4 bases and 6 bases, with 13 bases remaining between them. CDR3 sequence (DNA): TGCAGCGTTGTACAGGGTCAGGGCAATGAGCAGTTCTTC. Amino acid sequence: CSVVQGQGNEQFF.

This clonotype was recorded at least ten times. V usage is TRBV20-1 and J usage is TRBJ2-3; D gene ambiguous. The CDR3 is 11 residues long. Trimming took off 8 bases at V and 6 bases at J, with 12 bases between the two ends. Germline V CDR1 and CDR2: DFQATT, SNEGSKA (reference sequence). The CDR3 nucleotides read TGCAGTATCCCAGCCTTGGATACGCAGTATTTT. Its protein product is CSIPALDTQYF.

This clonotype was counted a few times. The CDR3 here is CASSSRTGFFSDTGELFF. The CDR3 DNA sequence: TGCGCCAGCAGCTCGAGGACAGGGTTTTTTTCGGACACCGGGGAGCTGTTTTTT. The rearrangement joins TRBV5-1 to TRBJ2-2, with 8 bases identical to TRBD1. CDR1 and CDR2 from the germline V gene are SGHRS and YFSETQ. This CDR3 is 18 amino acids long. Trimming at V came to 3 bases and at J to 3 bases, leaving 13 bases not matched to a gene.

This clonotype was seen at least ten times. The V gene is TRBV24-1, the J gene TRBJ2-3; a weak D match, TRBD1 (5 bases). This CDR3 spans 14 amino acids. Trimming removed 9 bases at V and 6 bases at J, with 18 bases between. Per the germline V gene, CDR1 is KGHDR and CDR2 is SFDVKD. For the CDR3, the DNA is TGTGCCACCTCCGAGGACAAGTCGCCCGATACGCAGTATTTT. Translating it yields CATSEDKSPDTQYF.

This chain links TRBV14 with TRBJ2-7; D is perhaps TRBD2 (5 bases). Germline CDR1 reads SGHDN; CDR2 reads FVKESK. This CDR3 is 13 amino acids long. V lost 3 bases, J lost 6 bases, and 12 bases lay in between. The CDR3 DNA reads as TGTGCCAGCAGCCACCGGGGTGGCGTCGAGCAGTACGTC. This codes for CASSHRGGVEQYV.

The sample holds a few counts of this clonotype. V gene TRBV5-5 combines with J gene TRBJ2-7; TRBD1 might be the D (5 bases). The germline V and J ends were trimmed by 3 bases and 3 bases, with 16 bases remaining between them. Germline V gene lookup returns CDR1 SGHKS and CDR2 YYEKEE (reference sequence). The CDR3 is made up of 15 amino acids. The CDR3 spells CASSWADKGIYEQYV. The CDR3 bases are TGTGCCAGCAGCTGGGCGGACAAGGGCATCTACGAGCAGTACGTC.